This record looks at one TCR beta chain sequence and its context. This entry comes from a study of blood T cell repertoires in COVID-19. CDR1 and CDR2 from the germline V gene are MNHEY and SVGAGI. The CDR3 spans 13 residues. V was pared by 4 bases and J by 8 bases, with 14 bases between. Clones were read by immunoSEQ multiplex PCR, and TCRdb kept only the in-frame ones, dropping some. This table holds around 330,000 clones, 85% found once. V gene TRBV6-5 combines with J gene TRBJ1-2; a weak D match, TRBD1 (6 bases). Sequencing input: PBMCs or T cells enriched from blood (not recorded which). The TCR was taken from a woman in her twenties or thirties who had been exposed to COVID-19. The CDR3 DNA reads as TGTGCCAGCAGTTTCCTGGGGGCGGGCGGCTACACCTTC. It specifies CASSFLGAGGYTF.